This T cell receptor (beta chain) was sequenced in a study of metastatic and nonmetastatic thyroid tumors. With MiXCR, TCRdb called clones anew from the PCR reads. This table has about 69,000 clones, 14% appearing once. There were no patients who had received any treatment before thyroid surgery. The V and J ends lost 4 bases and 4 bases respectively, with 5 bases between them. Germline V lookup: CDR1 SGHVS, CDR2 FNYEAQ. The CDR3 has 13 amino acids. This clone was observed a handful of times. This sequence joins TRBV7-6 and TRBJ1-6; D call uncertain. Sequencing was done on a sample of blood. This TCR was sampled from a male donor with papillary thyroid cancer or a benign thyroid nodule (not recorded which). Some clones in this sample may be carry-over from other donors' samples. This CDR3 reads CASSSDYNSPLHF. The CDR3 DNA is TGTGCCAGCAGCTCCGATTATAATTCACCCCTCCACTTT.